Listed below are T cell receptor beta chains from one sample, sequenced in a study of blood T cell repertoires in COVID-19. Assay used: immunoSEQ multiplex PCR; TCRdb lists only in-frame clones, some missing. The repertoire holds about 140,000 clones, with approximately 84% as singletons. Sequenced: peripheral blood. These receptor sequences come from a woman aged 60-75 years with acute or convalescent COVID-19. Each CDR3 is given with its conserved first and last residue. A D gene is named only where the DNA matches it firmly. Size tells how often a clone was seen (once, few, many) or the class of an expanded clone, and some rows leave it out.

>TRBV6-1|TRBD2|TRBJ2-3|-
TGTGCCAGCAGTGAAGTTCTGGCGGGAGGGACAGATACGCAGTATTTT
CASSEVLAGGTDTQYF
>TRBV3-1/TRBV3-2|TRBD1|TRBJ2-5|-
TGTGCCAGCAGCCTCCGGACAGGGTCAGAGACCCAGTACTTC
CASSLRTGSETQYF
>TRBV10-3|TRBD1|TRBJ2-2|-
TGTGCCATCAGCGACAGGGGGCCCGGGGAGCTGTTTTTT
CAISDRGPGELFF
>TRBV24-1|TRBD1|TRBJ2-4|-
TGTGCCACCAGTGATTCGGGACAGGGATTTAACATTCAGTACTTC
CATSDSGQGFNIQYF
>TRBV24-1|-|TRBJ1-2|-
TGTGCCACCAGCGACAGAATAAACTATGGCTACACCTTC
CATSDRINYGYTF
>TRBV19|-|TRBJ2-7|-
TGTGCCAGTAGTGTATGGCCATGGTCCCACGAGCAGTACTTC
CASSVWPWSHEQYF
>TRBV28|-|TRBJ1-4|-
TGTGCCAGCAGTACTCCAACTAACGTGGCAGTTGGGGCTGAAAAACTGTTTTTT
CASSTPTNVAVGAEKLFF
>TRBV19|-|TRBJ1-1|-
TGTGCCAGTAGTATAAATCAGGGGCGGACTGAAGCTTTCTTT
CASSINQGRTEAFF
>TRBV6-5|-|TRBJ2-5|-
TGTGCCAGCAGTTACTCGACACAGGGTGGCGAGACCCAGTACTTC
CASSYSTQGGETQYF
>TRBV27|-|TRBJ1-5|many
TGTGCCAGCAGTCCCCAAAATAGCAATCAGCCCCAGCATTTT
CASSPQNSNQPQHF
>TRBV6-5|TRBD1|TRBJ2-3|-
TGTGCCAGCAGGGGGACAGGGGCGAATACGCAGTATTTT
CASRGTGANTQYF
>TRBV11-2|-|TRBJ1-1|-
TGTGCCAGCAGCTCGTACCCGCGGGGGAACACTGAAGCTTTCTTT
CASSSYPRGNTEAFF
>TRBV28|TRBD1|TRBJ2-3|once
TGTGCCAGCAACGAGAGGACAGGGTCTAGGACGCAGTATTTT
CASNERTGSRTQYF
>TRBV7-8|TRBD2|TRBJ2-5|-
TGTGCCAGCAGCTTAGGACTAGCGGGCGGGGAGACCCAGTACTTC
CASSLGLAGGETQYF
>TRBV28|TRBD1|TRBJ2-7|-
TGTGCCAGCAGTTCGACCGCGGACAGGGACGAGCAGTACTTC
CASSSTADRDEQYF
>TRBV27|-|TRBJ1-1|-
TGTGCCAGCAGTTTTCAGGGGCTGAACACTGAAGCTTTCTTT
CASSFQGLNTEAFF
>TRBV7-8|TRBD2|TRBJ2-1|-
TGTGCCAGCAGCTTAGGGCGGGAGGCTGAGCAGTTCTTC
CASSLGREAEQFF
>TRBV28|TRBD1|TRBJ1-2|few
TGTGCCAGCAGTTGGGACAGGGGTGGCTACACCTTC
CASSWDRGGYTF
>TRBV5-6|-|TRBJ2-1|-
TGTGCCAGCAGCTTAGGGGTGAATGAGCAGTTCTTC
CASSLGVNEQFF
>TRBV9|TRBD2|TRBJ2-3|-
TGTGCCAGCAGCGTAGCGGGAGGGCCTTCAGATACGCAGTATTTT
CASSVAGGPSDTQYF
>TRBV15|-|TRBJ2-7|-
TGTGCCACCAGCAGAGTGAGGGAGTCCTCCTACGAGCAGTACTTC
CATSRVRESSYEQYF
>TRBV9|TRBD2|TRBJ2-7|once
TGTGCCAGCAGCACAACGACTAGCGGGGCCTACGAGCAGTACTTC
CASSTTTSGAYEQYF
>TRBV5-1|-|TRBJ2-1|-
TGCGCCAGCAGCTTGAACTGGGCTAGCAGGCATGAGCAGTTCTTC
CASSLNWASRHEQFF
>TRBV6-5|-|TRBJ1-3|few
TGTGCCAGCCTGGAGCAAGCTGGAAACACCATATATTTT
CASLEQAGNTIYF
>TRBV25-1|-|TRBJ1-2|-
TGTGCCAGCAGTGCTTCAGCTAACTATGGCTACACCTTC
CASSASANYGYTF
>TRBV2|-|TRBJ1-1|few
TGTGCCAGCAGCGTAACAGAGGGAAACACTGAAGCTTTCTTT
CASSVTEGNTEAFF
>TRBV7-9|-|TRBJ1-4|few
TGTGCCAGCAGCTTACTACGGTTGAGGACAGCTGGGAATGAAAAACTGTTTTTT
CASSLLRLRTAGNEKLFF
>TRBV4-1|TRBD1|TRBJ1-4|-
TGCGCCAGCAGCCAAGGAGTAGGAGGGGGCGCAACTAATGAAAAACTGTTTTTT
CASSQGVGGGATNEKLFF
>TRBV7-9|TRBD1|TRBJ1-4|-
TGTGCCAGCAGCCCGGGACAGGCTAATGAAAAACTGTTTTTT
CASSPGQANEKLFF
>TRBV18|-|TRBJ1-4|-
TGTGCCAGCTCATCTTTAGGGGTGGCAGCTACCAATTCTAATGAAAAACTGTTTTTT
CASSSLGVAATNSNEKLFF
>TRBV3-1/TRBV3-2|-|TRBJ2-1|-
TGTGCCAGCAGCCGAGGGGGAAATTCCTACAATGAGCAGTTCTTC
CASSRGGNSYNEQFF
>TRBV5-6|TRBD2|TRBJ2-7|-
TGTGCCAGCAGCTTGGCGCTAGCGGGAGTCCGTGAGCAGTACTTC
CASSLALAGVREQYF
>TRBV18|-|TRBJ2-5|once
TGTGCCAGCTCACCACCGTACGGTTCCCAAGAGACCCAGTACTTC
CASSPPYGSQETQYF
>TRBV28|-|TRBJ1-5|-
TGTGCCAGCAGTCCCGAGGGCAATCAGCCCCAGCATTTT
CASSPEGNQPQHF
>TRBV28|-|TRBJ1-2|few
TGTGCCAGCAGTTCGGCCGGGTCCGGCTATGGCTACACCTTC
CASSSAGSGYGYTF
>TRBV6-5|TRBD1|TRBJ1-1|-
TGTGCCAGCAGGGGCCCAACAGGGGGCCCCACTGAAGCTTTCTTT
CASRGPTGGPTEAFF
>TRBV7-9|-|TRBJ2-3|-
TGTGCCAGCAGCTTAGCGGGCAGGTTCTCAGATACGCAGTATTTT
CASSLAGRFSDTQYF
>TRBV7-6|-|TRBJ1-1|-
TGTGCCAGCAGCTCGACCCGGGACACTGAAGCTTTCTTT
CASSSTRDTEAFF
>TRBV19|-|TRBJ1-1|-
TGTGCCAGTAGTTCCCTTACTAACACTGAAGCTTTCTTT
CASSSLTNTEAFF